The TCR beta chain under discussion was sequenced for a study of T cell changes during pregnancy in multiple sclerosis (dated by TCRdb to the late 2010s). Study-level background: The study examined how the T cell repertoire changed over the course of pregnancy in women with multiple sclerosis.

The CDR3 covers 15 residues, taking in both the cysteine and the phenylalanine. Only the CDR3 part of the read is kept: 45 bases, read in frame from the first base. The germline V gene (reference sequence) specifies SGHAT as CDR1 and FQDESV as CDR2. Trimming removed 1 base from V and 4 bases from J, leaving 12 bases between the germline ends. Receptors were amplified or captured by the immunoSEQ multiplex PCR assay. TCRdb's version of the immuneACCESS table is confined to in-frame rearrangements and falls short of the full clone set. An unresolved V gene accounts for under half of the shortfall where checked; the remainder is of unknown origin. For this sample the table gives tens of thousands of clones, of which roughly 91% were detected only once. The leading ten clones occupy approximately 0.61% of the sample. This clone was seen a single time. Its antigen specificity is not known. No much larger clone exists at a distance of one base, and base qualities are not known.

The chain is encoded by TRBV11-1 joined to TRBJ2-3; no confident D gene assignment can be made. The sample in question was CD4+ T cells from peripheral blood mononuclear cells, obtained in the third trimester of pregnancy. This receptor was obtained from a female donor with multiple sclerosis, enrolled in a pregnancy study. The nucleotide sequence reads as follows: TGTGCCAGCAGCTTAGACGCGGTTTCGTCAGATACGCAGTATTTT. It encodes CASSLDAVSSDTQYF.